Listed here are 30 T cell receptor beta chains from one sample, sequenced in a study of radiation and T cells in renal cell carcinoma. The protocol was immunoSEQ multiplex PCR, while the TCRdb copy is restricted to in-frame clones and leaves out a portion. The table lists approximately 86,000 clones, roughly 80% of them singletons. Time point denoted: blood 4 weeks post-SBRT, at nephrectomy. Treatment in this sample: 15 Gy SBRT to primary tumor, nephrectomy 4 weeks later. Sequenced here: blood, sampled from a patient whose treatment included radiotherapy and nephrectomy. Source of these receptors: a man aged 45-65 years with renal cell carcinoma.

The V call is TRBV6-5, the J call TRBJ2-5; weak D call: TRBD2 (5 bases). The germline V gene encodes CDR1 MNHEY and CDR2 SVGAGI. This CDR3 contains 13 residues. The ends were cut back, 8 bases at V and 1 base at J, with 11 bases in the middle. The CDR3 loop reads CASRLRAQETQYF. CDR3 coding DNA: TGTGCCAGCCGCCTGAGGGCCCAAGAGACCCAGTACTTC.

The chain uses TRBV6-6 and TRBJ1-6, with TRBD1 matching over 9 bases. The V segment lost 4 bases and the J segment 13 bases; nucleotides outside the gene matches: 14. The CDR3 has 16 amino acids. Germline CDR1 and CDR2: MNHNY and SVGAGI (reference sequence). The chain's CDR3 is CASSFVWGDRVTPLHF. The CDR3 DNA sequence: TGTGCCAGCAGTTTTGTTTGGGGGGACAGGGTTACTCCCCTCCACTTT.

This clone showed up just a few times. Written as DNA, the CDR3 is TGTGCCAGCCCAAGGCACGAGCAGTACTTC. Protein: CASPRHEQYF. This rearrangement joins TRBV21-1 to TRBJ2-7. TRBV21-1 is assigned pseudogene status. This CDR3 has 10 residues.

This clone is judged medium-sized. V gene TRBV18 combines with J gene TRBJ2-7; D might be TRBD1 (5 bases). The CDR3 covers 15 residues. Germline V lookup: CDR1 KGHSH, CDR2 LQKENI. V gave up 6 bases and J gave up 3 bases, with 18 bases separating them. CDR3 DNA sequence: TGTGCCAGCTCCCCGTGGGGCAGGCGATACTACGAGCAGTACTTC. Encoded protein: CASSPWGRRYYEQYF.

This chain uses TRBV7-2 with TRBJ2-3, with 8 bases aligning to TRBD2. CDR1 and CDR2 from the germline V gene are SGHTA and FQGNSA. V shed 5 bases, J shed 8 bases, and the junction held 18 bases outside the gene matches. CDR3 length: 17 amino acids. The CDR3 loop reads CASSPAVLSGSRGTQYF. The CDR3 nucleotides are TGTGCCAGCAGCCCCGCGGTCCTAAGCGGGAGTCGAGGTACGCAGTATTTT.

This clone has only a few counts. The chain couples TRBV25-1 to TRBJ1-1, with TRBD1 as a possible D gene (6 bases). CDR1 and CDR2 from the germline V gene are MGHDK and SYGVNS. V was pared by 4 bases and J by 0 bases, with 12 bases between. The CDR3 is 15 amino acids. This CDR3 is CASSGTRGMNTEAFF. Written as DNA, the CDR3 is TGTGCCAGCAGTGGGACCAGGGGAATGAACACTGAAGCTTTCTTT.

V usage is TRBV5-1 and J usage is TRBJ2-7; TRBD2 aligns across 8 bases. Germline assignment: CDR1 SGHRS and CDR2 YFSETQ. V lost 2 bases and J lost 2; bases outside the gene matches: 6. The CDR3 is 15 residues long. The CDR3 coding sequence is TGCGCCAGCAGCTTAGACACTAGCGGAACCTACGAGCAGTACTTC. Translating gives CASSLDTSGTYEQYF.

J is TRBJ2-1 and V is TRBV7-2, with D possibly TRBD2 on 5 matching bases. Trimming pared 5 bases from V and 7 bases from J, leaving 15 bases between. CDR1 is SGHTA, CDR2 FQGNSA, per germline. The CDR3 length is 14 residues. CDR3 residues: CASSPGTGVNEQFF. CDR3 nucleotide sequence: TGTGCCAGCAGCCCGGGAACTGGGGTTAATGAGCAGTTCTTC. The full variable domain, in which reference TRBV7-2 and TRBJ2-1 provide the parts outside the CDR3, is GAGVSQSPSNKVTEKGKDVELRCDPISGHTALYWYRQSLGQGLEFLIYFQGNSAPDKSGLPSDRFSAERTGGSVSTLTIQRTQQEDSAVYLCASSPGTGVNEQFFGPGTRLTVL.

This chain connects TRBV7-2 to TRBJ1-2; D call uncertain. CDR1 and CDR2 (germline): SGHTA, FQGNSA. Trimming took 2 bases from V and 4 from J, leaving 5 bases between them. The CDR3 runs to 12 residues. For the CDR3, the DNA is TGTGCCAGCAGCTTATTTACCTATGGCTACACCTTC. Its translation is CASSLFTYGYTF.

The genes are TRBV18 and TRBJ1-2; D gene ambiguous. Germline V CDR1 and CDR2: KGHSH, LQKENI. Trimming left V 6 bases short and J 7 bases short, with 21 bases between. The CDR3 spans 15 residues. The CDR3 protein is CASSRGLNGPPGYTF. The CDR3 DNA follows: TGTGCCAGCTCCCGCGGGCTGAACGGGCCTCCTGGCTACACCTTC.

The chain employs TRBV27 and TRBJ2-7; 7 nucleotides agree with TRBD2. There are 15 residues in the CDR3. Germline V gene sequence: CDR1 MNHEY, CDR2 SMNVEV (reference sequence). Trimming removed 5 bases from V and 2 bases from J; junction bases left unmatched: 9. CDR3: CASSLQWTSTYEQYF. The CDR3 DNA is TGTGCCAGCAGTCTTCAGTGGACTAGTACCTACGAGCAGTACTTC.

Only one count was recorded for this clone. The chain employs TRBV5-8 and TRBJ2-3, with 8 nucleotides matching TRBD1. Germline V lookup: CDR1 SGHTS, CDR2 YDEGEE. V shed 4 bases and J 2 bases; nucleotides not matched to a gene: 9. The CDR3 length is 16 residues. The CDR3 DNA follows: TGTGCCAGCAGCGACTGGGACAGGAGTTCCACAGATACGCAGTATTTT. Translated: CASSDWDRSSTDTQYF. The whole variable domain, filled in from reference TRBV5-8 and TRBJ2-3, reads EAGVTQSPTHLIKTRGQQATLRCSPISGHTSVYWYQQALGLGLQFLLWYDEGEERNRGNFPPRFSGRQFPNYSSELNVNALELEDSALYLCASSDWDRSSTDTQYFGPGTRLTVL.

The chain recombines TRBV10-3 with TRBJ1-4, with TRBD1 matching 7 bases. Germline CDR1 reads ENHRY; CDR2 reads SYGVKD. With V trimmed by 3 bases and J by 3 bases, 4 bases remained unmatched. The CDR3 runs to 15 residues. The CDR3 spells CAISDRTGANEKLFF. CDR3 sequence (DNA): TGTGCCATCAGTGATCGGACAGGTGCTAATGAAAAACTGTTTTTT.

This chain joins TRBV2 and TRBJ2-2; D is ambiguous. CDR1 is SNHLY, CDR2 FYNNEI, per germline. The V end was cut by 3 bases, the J end by 1 base, with 9 bases between. CDR3 length: 15 residues. The CDR3 here is CASSDWVGNTGELFF. The DNA for the CDR3 is TGTGCCAGCAGTGATTGGGTTGGGAACACCGGGGAGCTGTTTTTT.

Written as DNA, the CDR3 is TGCGCCAGCAGTCGTACAGGGGATAGCAATCAGCCCCAGCATTTT. This sequence encodes CASSRTGDSNQPQHF. The chain has TRBV5-1 and TRBJ1-5; 7 nucleotides agree with TRBD1. After removal of 5 bases from V and 0 bases from J, the junction contained 5 bases not matched to a gene. The CDR3 extends over 15 amino acids. CDR1 and CDR2 (germline): SGHRS, YFSETQ.

The rearrangement links TRBV28 to TRBJ2-2; 13 positions match TRBD2. The ends lost 8 bases at V and 3 bases at J; junction bases unmatched: 6. This CDR3 spans 16 amino acids. The V gene's germline CDR1 is MDHEN and CDR2 SYDVKM. CDR3 coding DNA: TGTGCCAGCGGACTAGCGGGAGCGTCGTACACCGGGGAGCTGTTTTTT. The encoded protein is CASGLAGASYTGELFF. Filled out from reference TRBV28 and TRBJ2-2, the complete variable domain reads DVKVTQSSRYLVKRTGEKVFLECVQDMDHENMFWYRQDPGLGLRLIYFSYDVKMKEKGDIPEGYSVSREKKERFSLILESASTNQTSMYLCASGLAGASYTGELFFGEGSRLTVL.

The V gene is TRBV6-1, the J gene TRBJ2-5, with 12 bases fitting TRBD2. V trimming: 2 bases; J trimming: 5 bases; junction bases outside the gene matches: 6. The CDR3 is 16 residues long. Germline CDR1 MNHNS, CDR2 SASEGT. CDR3 sequence (DNA): TGTGCCAGCAGTGAAAAGACTAGCGGGGGTTGGGAGACCCAGTACTTC. It translates to CASSEKTSGGWETQYF.

The rearrangement links TRBV18 to TRBJ2-3, with 9 bases aligning to TRBD2. Unmatched junction bases numbered 1, after V lost 6 bases and J lost 3 bases. This CDR3 has 13 amino acids. In germline, CDR1 is KGHSH, CDR2 LQKENI. The CDR3 loop reads CASSSGRTDTQYF. The CDR3 nucleotides are TGTGCCAGCTCTAGCGGGAGAACAGATACGCAGTATTTT.

The chain uses TRBV27 and TRBJ2-2, with D possibly being TRBD2 (6 bases). CDR1 MNHEY and CDR2 SMNVEV come from the germline V gene (reference sequence). There are 16 residues in the CDR3. V lost 1 base to trimming and J lost 1 base, with 10 bases between them. This CDR3 is CASSLFGTENTGELFF. The CDR3 nucleotides are TGTGCCAGCAGTTTATTCGGGACTGAGAACACCGGGGAGCTGTTTTTT.

The chain uses TRBV6-5 and TRBJ2-1, with a possible D match to TRBD2 (6 bases). CDR1 and CDR2 from the germline V gene are MNHEY and SVGAGI. The CDR3 has 15 amino acids. The germline V and J ends were trimmed by 5 bases and 4 bases, with 15 bases remaining between them. DNA for the CDR3: TGTGCCAGCAGTCGCCCTCCGGGGGAATACAATGAGCAGTTCTTC. Protein: CASSRPPGEYNEQFF.

The chain has TRBV4-1 and TRBJ2-1, with 9 positions matching TRBD1. Germline trimming cut 4 bases from V and 6 bases from J; bases unmatched to any gene: 7. The CDR3 runs 15 residues. Germline values: CDR1 MGHRA, CDR2 YSYEKL. In DNA form, the CDR3 reads TGCGCCAGCAGCCCCCGGGACAGGGAGGTCAATGAGCAGTTCTTC. Residues: CASSPRDREVNEQFF.

On this clone itself: Additional DNA sequences in this sample encode the identical CDR3. The chain employs TRBV5-1 and TRBJ2-3, with D hard to call. There are 13 residues in the CDR3. V shed 0 bases and J shed 3 bases, with 5 bases lying between them. In germline, CDR1 is SGHRS, CDR2 YFSETQ. This CDR3 reads CASSLEGTDTQYF. CDR3 nucleotides: TGCGCCAGCAGCTTGGAAGGGACAGATACGCAGTATTTT.

The chain couples TRBV5-8 to TRBJ2-7; D is possibly TRBD1 (6 bases). The germline V gene encodes CDR1 SGHTS and CDR2 YDEGEE. This CDR3 has 14 residues. The germline V and J ends were trimmed by 4 bases and 6 bases, with 17 bases remaining between them. The CDR3 loop is CASSPDRTLGEQYF. The CDR3 coding sequence is TGTGCCAGCAGCCCCGACAGGACTTTGGGCGAGCAGTACTTC.

CDR3 DNA: TGTGCCAGCAGCTACCAACCGGTGAACACCATATATTTT. Protein sequence: CASSYQPVNTIYF. The chain employs TRBV7-6 and TRBJ1-3; D call uncertain. Germline CDR1 SGHVS, CDR2 FNYEAQ. V lost 4 bases to trimming and J lost 7 bases, with 11 bases between them. This CDR3 region has 13 residues.

CDR3 protein: CASSLGQGIDTQYF. DNA for the CDR3: TGCGCCAGCAGCCTCGGACAGGGAATAGATACGCAGTATTTT. This rearrangement joins TRBV10-2 to TRBJ2-3, with 8 nucleotides matching TRBD1. Germline V gives CDR1 WSHSY, CDR2 SAAADI. The CDR3 length is 14 residues. Losses at the gene ends were 6 bases for V and 5 bases for J; bases not matched to a gene: 7.

This clone came up a few times. The rearrangement links TRBV6-1 to TRBJ2-5, with 9 nucleotides matching TRBD2. The CDR3 length is 14 residues. Germline assignment: CDR1 MNHNS and CDR2 SASEGT. V was clipped by 5 bases and J by 4 bases; unmatched bases: 5. The CDR3 DNA reads TGTGCCAGCAGTAAAGGGACTAGCCGAGAGACCCAGTACTTC. Translation: CASSKGTSRETQYF.

The chain joins TRBV7-2 to TRBJ2-5, with 10 bases lining up with TRBD2. Per the germline V gene, CDR1 is SGHTA and CDR2 is FQGNSA. Trimming at V came to 5 bases and at J to 5 bases, leaving 11 bases not matched to a gene. The CDR3 covers 16 residues. CDR3 sequence reads: CASSKQSGGVPETQYF. DNA of the CDR3: TGTGCCAGCAGCAAACAGAGCGGGGGGGTACCCGAGACCCAGTACTTC.

The chain has TRBV2 and TRBJ2-1; 10 bases align to TRBD2. The V gene's germline CDR1 is SNHLY and CDR2 FYNNEI. V trimming: 6 bases; J trimming: 0 bases; junction bases outside the gene matches: 20. The CDR3 extends over 21 amino acids. The CDR3 DNA reads as TGTGCCAGCAGCCGGGTGGGACTAGCGTTTCACAATTTCCCCTCCTACAATGAGCAGTTCTTC. It translates to CASSRVGLAFHNFPSYNEQFF.

The gene calls are TRBV28 and TRBJ2-3, with D possibly matching TRBD1 (5 bases). CDR3 length: 13 residues. The ends were cut back, 6 bases at V and 9 bases at J, with 16 bases in the middle. From germline, CDR1 is MDHEN and CDR2 SYDVKM. Here the CDR3 DNA reads TGTGCCAGCAGCCCCAGGGCATTAGGGACGCAGTATTTT. Its translation: CASSPRALGTQYF.

This chain uses TRBV6-6 with TRBJ1-4; D possibly corresponds to TRBD1 (5 bases). Germline V CDR1 and CDR2: MNHNY, SVGAGI (reference sequence). V lost 6 bases and J lost 0, with 11 bases in between. The CDR3 contains 15 residues. CDR3 DNA sequence: TGTGCCAGCAGCTTTGGGGACGCAACTAATGAAAAACTGTTTTTT. Residues: CASSFGDATNEKLFF.